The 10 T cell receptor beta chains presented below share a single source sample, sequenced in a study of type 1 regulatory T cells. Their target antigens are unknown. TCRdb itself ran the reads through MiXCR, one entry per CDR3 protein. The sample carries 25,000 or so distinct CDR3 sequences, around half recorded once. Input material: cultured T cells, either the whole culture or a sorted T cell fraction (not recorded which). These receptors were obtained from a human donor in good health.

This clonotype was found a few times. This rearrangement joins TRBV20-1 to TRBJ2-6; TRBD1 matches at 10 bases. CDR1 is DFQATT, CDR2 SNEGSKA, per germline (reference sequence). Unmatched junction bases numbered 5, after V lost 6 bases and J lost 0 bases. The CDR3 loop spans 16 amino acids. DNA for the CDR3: TGCAGTGCCCGGGACAGGGGAGGCTCTGGGGCCAACGTCCTGACTTTC. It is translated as CSARDRGGSGANVLTF.

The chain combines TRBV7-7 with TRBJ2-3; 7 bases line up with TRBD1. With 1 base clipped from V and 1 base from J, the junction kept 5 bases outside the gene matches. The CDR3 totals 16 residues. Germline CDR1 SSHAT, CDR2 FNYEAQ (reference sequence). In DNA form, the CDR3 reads TGTGCCAGCAGCTTAGGACAGGGTTGGGGCACAGATACGCAGTATTTT. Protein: CASSLGQGWGTDTQYF. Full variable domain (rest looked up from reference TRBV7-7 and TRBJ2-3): GAGVSQSPRYKVTKRGQDVTLRCDPISSHATLYWYQQALGQGPEFLTYFNYEAQPDKSGLPSDRFSAERPEGSISTLTIQRTEQRDSAMYRCASSLGQGWGTDTQYFGPGTRLTVL.

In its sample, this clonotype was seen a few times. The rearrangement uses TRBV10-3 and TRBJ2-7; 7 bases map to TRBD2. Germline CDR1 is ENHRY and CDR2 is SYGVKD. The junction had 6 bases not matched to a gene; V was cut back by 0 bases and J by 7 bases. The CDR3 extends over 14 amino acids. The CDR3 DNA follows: TGTGCCATCAGTGAGTCGGGGGGGTCGGGGGAGCAGTACTTC. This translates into CAISESGGSGEQYF.

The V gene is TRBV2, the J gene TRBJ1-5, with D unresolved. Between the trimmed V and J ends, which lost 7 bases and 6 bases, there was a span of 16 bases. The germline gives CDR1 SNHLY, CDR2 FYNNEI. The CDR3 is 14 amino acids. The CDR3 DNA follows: TGTGCCAGCAACGTGGATGCCATCGGTCAGCCCCAGCATTTT. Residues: CASNVDAIGQPQHF.

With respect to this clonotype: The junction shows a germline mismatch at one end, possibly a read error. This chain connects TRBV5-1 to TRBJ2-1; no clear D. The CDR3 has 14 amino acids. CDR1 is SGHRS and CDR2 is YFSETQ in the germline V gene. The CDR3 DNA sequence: TGCGCCAGCAGCTCTTCTTCCCTGGGGAATGAGCAGTCCTTC. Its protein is CASSSSSLGNEQSF.

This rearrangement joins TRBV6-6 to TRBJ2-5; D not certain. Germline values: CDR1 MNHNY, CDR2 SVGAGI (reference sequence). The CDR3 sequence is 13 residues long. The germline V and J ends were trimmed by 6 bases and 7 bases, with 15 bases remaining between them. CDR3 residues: CASRSGGRGTQYF. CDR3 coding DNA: TGTGCCAGCAGGTCTGGCGGTCGCGGGACCCAGTACTTC.

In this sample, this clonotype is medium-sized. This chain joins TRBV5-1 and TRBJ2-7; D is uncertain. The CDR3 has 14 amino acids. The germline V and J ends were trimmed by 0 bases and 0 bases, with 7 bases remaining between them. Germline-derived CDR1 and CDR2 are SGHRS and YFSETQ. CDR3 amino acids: CASSLVVGSYEQYF. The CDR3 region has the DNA TGCGCCAGCAGCTTGGTAGTGGGCTCCTACGAGCAGTACTTC.

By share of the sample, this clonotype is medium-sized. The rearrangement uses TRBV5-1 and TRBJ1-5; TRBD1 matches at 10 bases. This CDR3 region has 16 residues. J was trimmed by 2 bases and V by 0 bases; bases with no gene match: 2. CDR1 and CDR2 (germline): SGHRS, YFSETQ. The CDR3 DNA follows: TGCGCCAGCAGCTTGGGTGGGACAGGGGGCAATCAGCCCCAGCATTTT. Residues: CASSLGGTGGNQPQHF.

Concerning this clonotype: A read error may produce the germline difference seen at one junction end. CDR3 nucleotides: TGTGCCACCACTGCAGGGAATAATGAAATACTGTTTTTT. The encoded protein is CATTAGNNEILFF. The chain links TRBV10-3 to TRBJ1-4; tentative D call: TRBD1 (5 bases). CDR3 length: 13 amino acids. The V gene's germline CDR1 is ENHRY and CDR2 SYGVKD.

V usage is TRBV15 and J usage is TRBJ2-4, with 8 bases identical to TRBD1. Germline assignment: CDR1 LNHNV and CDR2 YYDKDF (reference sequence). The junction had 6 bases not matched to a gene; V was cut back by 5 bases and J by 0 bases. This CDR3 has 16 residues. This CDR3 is CATSLDRGRAKNIQYF. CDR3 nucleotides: TGTGCCACCAGCCTCGACAGGGGCAGAGCCAAAAACATTCAGTACTTC.